These 9 T cell receptor beta chains were all obtained from the same sample, sequenced in a study of blood T cell repertoires in COVID-19. TCRdb's table, derived via immunoSEQ multiplex PCR, lists solely in-frame clones and lacks some. Among about 480,000 clones listed, 87% were seen once. What was sequenced was PBMCs or T cells enriched from blood (not recorded which). These receptors originate from a woman aged 18-29 years with acute COVID-19.

V is TRBV2 and J is TRBJ1-4; D perhaps matches TRBD1 (5 bases). The germline V gene has CDR1 SNHLY and CDR2 FYNNEI. V shed 6 bases and J shed 7 bases, with 15 bases lying between them. The CDR3 runs to 14 residues. CDR3 in amino acids: CASRLGGGSEKLFF. The DNA of the CDR3 is TGTGCCAGCAGGCTGGGGGGTGGAAGTGAAAAACTGTTTTTT.

V is TRBV11-2 and J is TRBJ2-2; 7 bases match TRBD1. The V and J ends lost 0 bases and 3 bases, in that order; junction bases with no gene match: 1. Germline values: CDR1 SGHAT, CDR2 FQNNGV. CDR3 length: 15 residues. The CDR3 spells CASSLEGGYTGELFF. CDR3 bases: TGTGCCAGCAGCTTAGAAGGGGGCTACACCGGGGAGCTGTTTTTT.

The chain has TRBV11-2 and TRBJ1-4; no definite D call. Between the trimmed V and J ends, which lost 5 bases and 3 bases, there was a span of 16 bases. Germline V gives CDR1 SGHAT, CDR2 FQNNGV. The CDR3 loop spans 16 amino acids. In DNA, the CDR3 is TGTGCCAGCAGCCATCCTCGGGGAGTAGCTAATGAAAAACTGTTTTTT. Translating gives CASSHPRGVANEKLFF.

V is TRBV5-1 and J is TRBJ2-2; perhaps TRBD1 as D (5 bases). The CDR3 covers 14 residues. V lost 4 bases to trimming and J lost 6 bases, with 13 bases between them. CDR1 is SGHRS and CDR2 is YFSETQ in the germline V gene. Here the CDR3 DNA reads TGCGCCAGCAGCGGAGAGACAGCAGCCGGGGAGCTGTTTTTT. It yields the protein CASSGETAAGELFF.

V is TRBV2 and J is TRBJ2-7; D uncertain. V lost 8 bases and J 2 bases, leaving 16 bases between the germline ends. The germline gives CDR1 SNHLY, CDR2 FYNNEI. The CDR3 spans 14 residues. CDR3 region: CASALGWLTYEQYF. The CDR3 DNA reads TGTGCCAGCGCCCTCGGGTGGCTAACCTACGAGCAGTACTTC.

The rearrangement links TRBV7-8 to TRBJ2-7, with 9 bases matching TRBD2. The germline V gene encodes CDR1 SGHVS and CDR2 FQNEAQ. The CDR3 is 15 residues long. V lost 6 bases to trimming and J lost 1 base; unmatched junction nucleotides: 7. CDR3 sequence: CASSPRTSDSYEQYF. CDR3 DNA: TGTGCCAGCAGTCCAAGGACTAGCGATTCCTACGAGCAGTACTTC.

This clone was seen a single time. This chain uses TRBV7-2 with TRBJ1-6; D is undetermined. Germline V gives CDR1 SGHTA, CDR2 FQGNSA. The CDR3 extends over 13 amino acids. V was pared by 4 bases and J by 8 bases, with 9 bases between. The CDR3 reads CASSSDTHSPLHF. In nucleotides, the CDR3 is TGTGCCAGCAGCTCCGACACTCATTCACCCCTCCACTTT.

The chain recombines TRBV6-5 with TRBJ2-6; unclear D gene. CDR1 and CDR2 from the germline V gene are MNHEY and SVGAGI. This CDR3 has 15 amino acids. The germline V and J ends were trimmed by 6 bases and 0 bases, with 9 bases remaining between them. The CDR3 nucleotides are TGTGCCAGCAGCTATGTCCCCTCTGGGGCCAACGTCCTGACTTTC. As protein: CASSYVPSGANVLTF.

V gene TRBV3-1 (or the pseudogene TRBV3-2) combines with J gene TRBJ2-5; TRBD1 agrees at 7 bases. Germline V gene data show CDR1 as LGHDT and CDR2 as YNNKEL (reference sequence). J was trimmed by 7 bases and V by 4 bases; bases with no gene match: 9. CDR3 length: 14 amino acids. The CDR3 reads CASSRGTAEGTQYF. For the CDR3, the DNA is TGTGCCAGCAGCCGTGGGACAGCCGAAGGGACCCAGTACTTC.